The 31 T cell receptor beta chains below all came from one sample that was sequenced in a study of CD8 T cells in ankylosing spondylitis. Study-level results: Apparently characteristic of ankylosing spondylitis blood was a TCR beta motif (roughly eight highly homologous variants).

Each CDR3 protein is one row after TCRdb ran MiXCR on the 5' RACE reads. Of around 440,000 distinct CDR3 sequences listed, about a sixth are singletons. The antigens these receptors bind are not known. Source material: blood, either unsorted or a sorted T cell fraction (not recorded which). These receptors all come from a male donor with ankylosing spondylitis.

CDR3 loop: CSANRGSGITDTQYF. The CDR3 DNA reads as TGCAGTGCTAACAGGGGCAGTGGGATCACAGATACGCAGTATTTT. The chain employs TRBV20-1 and TRBJ2-3; 7 bases are a match to TRBD1. J gave up 2 bases and V 4 bases, and 9 bases lay outside the gene matches. The CDR3 covers 15 residues. From germline, CDR1 is DFQATT and CDR2 SNEGSKA (reference sequence).

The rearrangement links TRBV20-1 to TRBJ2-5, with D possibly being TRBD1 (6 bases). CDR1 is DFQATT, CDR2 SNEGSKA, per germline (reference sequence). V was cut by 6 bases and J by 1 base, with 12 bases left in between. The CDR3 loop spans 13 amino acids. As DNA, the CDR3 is TGCAGTGCGCGAGGACAGTTCCAAGAGACCCAGTACTTC. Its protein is CSARGQFQETQYF.

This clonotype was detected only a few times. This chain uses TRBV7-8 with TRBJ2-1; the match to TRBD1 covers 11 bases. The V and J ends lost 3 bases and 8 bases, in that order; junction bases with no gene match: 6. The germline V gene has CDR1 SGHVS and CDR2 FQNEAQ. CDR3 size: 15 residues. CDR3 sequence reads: CASSFRDRGSHEQFF. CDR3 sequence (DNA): TGTGCCAGCAGCTTCCGGGACAGGGGGTCACATGAGCAGTTCTTC.

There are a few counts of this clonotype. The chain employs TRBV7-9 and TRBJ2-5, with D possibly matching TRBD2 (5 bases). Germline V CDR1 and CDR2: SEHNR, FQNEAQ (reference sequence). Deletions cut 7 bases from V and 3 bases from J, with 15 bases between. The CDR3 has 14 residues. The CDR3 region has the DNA TGTGCCAGCAACATGGACGGGCGGGAAGAGACCCAGTACTTC. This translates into CASNMDGREETQYF.

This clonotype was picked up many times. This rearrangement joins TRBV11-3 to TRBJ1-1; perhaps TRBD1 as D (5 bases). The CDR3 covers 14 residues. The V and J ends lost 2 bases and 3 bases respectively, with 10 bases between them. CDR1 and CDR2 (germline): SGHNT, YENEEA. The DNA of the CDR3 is TGTGCCAGCAGCTTACGGGGGAAGGACACTGAAGCTTTCTTT. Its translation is CASSLRGKDTEAFF.

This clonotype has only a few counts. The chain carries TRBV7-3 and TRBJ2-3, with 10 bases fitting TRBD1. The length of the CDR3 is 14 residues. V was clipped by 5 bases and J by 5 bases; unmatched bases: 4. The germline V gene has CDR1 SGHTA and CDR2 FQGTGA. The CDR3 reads CASSRTGGKDTQYF. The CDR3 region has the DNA TGTGCCAGCAGCCGGACAGGGGGAAAAGATACGCAGTATTTT.

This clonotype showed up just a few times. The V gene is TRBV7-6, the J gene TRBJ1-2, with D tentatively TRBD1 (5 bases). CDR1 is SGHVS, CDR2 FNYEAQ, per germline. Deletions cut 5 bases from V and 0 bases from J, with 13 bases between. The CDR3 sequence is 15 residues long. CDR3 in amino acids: CASSLPGGPNYGYTF. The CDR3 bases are TGTGCCAGCAGCCTCCCCGGGGGACCTAACTATGGCTACACCTTC.

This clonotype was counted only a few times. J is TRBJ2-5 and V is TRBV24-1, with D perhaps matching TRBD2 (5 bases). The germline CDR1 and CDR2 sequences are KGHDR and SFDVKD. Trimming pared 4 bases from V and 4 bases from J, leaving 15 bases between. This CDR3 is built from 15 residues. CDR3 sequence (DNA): TGTGCCACCAGTGACCCCAGACAAGAGGGAGAGACCCAGTACTTC. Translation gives CATSDPRQEGETQYF.

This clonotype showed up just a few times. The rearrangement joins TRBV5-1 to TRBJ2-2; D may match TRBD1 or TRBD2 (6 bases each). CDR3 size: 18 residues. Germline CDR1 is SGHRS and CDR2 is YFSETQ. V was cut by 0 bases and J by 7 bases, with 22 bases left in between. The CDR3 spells CASSLEWGDTPGIGELFF. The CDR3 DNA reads TGCGCCAGCAGCTTGGAGTGGGGGGACACGCCTGGAATCGGGGAGCTGTTTTTT.

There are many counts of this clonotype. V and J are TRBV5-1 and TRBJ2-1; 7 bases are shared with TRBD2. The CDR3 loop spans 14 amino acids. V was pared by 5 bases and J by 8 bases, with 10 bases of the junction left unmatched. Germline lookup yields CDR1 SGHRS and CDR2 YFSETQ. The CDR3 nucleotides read TGCGCCAGCAGGGGGGGGTATGGTGTCGATGAGCAGTTCTTC. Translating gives CASRGGYGVDEQFF.

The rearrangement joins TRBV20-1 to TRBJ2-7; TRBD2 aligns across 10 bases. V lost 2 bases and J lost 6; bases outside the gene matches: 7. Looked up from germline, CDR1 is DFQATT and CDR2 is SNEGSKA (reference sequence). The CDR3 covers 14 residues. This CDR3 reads CSARLAGGRSEQYF. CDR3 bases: TGCAGTGCTAGATTAGCGGGGGGCCGTAGCGAGCAGTACTTC.

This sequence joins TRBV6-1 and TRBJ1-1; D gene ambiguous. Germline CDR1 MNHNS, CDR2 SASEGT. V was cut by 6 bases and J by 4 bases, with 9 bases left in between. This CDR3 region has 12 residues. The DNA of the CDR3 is TGTGCCAGCAGGGGTGGAAGCACTGAAGCTTTCTTT. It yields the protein CASRGGSTEAFF.

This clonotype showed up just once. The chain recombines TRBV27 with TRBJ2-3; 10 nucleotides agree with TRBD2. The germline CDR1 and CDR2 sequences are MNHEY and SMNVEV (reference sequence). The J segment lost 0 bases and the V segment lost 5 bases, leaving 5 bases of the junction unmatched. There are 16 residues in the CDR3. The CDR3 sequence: CASSQKAGGSTDTQYF. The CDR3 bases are TGTGCCAGCAGTCAGAAAGCGGGGGGGAGCACAGATACGCAGTATTTT.

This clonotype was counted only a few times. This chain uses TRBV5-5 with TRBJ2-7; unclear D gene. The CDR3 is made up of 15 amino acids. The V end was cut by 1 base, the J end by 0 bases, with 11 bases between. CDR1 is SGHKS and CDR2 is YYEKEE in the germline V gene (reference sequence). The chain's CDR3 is CASSLSTVSSYEQYF. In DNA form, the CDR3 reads TGTGCCAGCAGCTTGAGCACGGTGAGCTCCTACGAGCAGTACTTC.

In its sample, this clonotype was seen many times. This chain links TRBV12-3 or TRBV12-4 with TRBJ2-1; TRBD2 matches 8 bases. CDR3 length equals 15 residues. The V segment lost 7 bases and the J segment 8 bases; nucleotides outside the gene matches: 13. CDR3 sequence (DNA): TGTGCCAGCATCCTATCGGGAGGGCCTAAGGATGAGCAGTTCTTC. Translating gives CASILSGGPKDEQFF.

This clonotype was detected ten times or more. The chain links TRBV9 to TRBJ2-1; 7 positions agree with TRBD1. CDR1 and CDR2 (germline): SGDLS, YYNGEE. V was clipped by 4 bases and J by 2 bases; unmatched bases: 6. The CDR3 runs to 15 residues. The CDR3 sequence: CASSIRTGPYNEQFF. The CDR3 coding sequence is TGTGCCAGCAGCATACGGACAGGTCCCTACAATGAGCAGTTCTTC.

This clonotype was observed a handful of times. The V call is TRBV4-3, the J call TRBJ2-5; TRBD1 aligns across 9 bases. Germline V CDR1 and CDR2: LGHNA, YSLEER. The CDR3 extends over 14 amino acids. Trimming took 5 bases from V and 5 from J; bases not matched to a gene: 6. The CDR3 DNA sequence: TGCGCCAGCAGCTACGGGACAGGGAAGGAGACCCAGTACTTC. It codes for CASSYGTGKETQYF.

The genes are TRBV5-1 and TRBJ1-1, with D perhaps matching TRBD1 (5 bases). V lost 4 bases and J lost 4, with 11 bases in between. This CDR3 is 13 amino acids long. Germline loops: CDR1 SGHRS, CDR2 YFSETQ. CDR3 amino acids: CASSQQVGTEAFF. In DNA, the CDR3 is TGCGCCAGCAGCCAACAGGTAGGCACTGAAGCTTTCTTT.

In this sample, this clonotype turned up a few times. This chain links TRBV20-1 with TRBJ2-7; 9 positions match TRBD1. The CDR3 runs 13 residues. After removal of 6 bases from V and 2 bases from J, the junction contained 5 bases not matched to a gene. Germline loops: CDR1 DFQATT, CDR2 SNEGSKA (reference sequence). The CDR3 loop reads CSAPRTGAYEQYF. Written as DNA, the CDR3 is TGCAGTGCCCCTCGGACAGGGGCCTACGAGCAGTACTTC.

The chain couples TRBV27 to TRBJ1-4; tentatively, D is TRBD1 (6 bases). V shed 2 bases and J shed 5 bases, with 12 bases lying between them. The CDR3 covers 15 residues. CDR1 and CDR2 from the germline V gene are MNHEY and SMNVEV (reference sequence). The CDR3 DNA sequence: TGTGCCAGCAGTTTAATTGGGGGCACGAATGAAAAACTGTTTTTT. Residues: CASSLIGGTNEKLFF.

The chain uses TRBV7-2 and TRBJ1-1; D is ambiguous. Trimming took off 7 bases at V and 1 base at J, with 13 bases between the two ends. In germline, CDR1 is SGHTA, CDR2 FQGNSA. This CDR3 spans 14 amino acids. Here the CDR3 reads CASKSPLWNTEAFF. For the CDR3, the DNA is TGTGCCAGCAAATCCCCACTCTGGAACACTGAAGCTTTCTTT.

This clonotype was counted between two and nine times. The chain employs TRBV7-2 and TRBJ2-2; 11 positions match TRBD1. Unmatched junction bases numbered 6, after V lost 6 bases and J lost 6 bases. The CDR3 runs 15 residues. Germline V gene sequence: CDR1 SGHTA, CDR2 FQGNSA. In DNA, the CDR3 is TGTGCCAGCAGAGTTGGACAGGGGGCATCCGGGGAGCTGTTTTTT. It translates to CASRVGQGASGELFF.

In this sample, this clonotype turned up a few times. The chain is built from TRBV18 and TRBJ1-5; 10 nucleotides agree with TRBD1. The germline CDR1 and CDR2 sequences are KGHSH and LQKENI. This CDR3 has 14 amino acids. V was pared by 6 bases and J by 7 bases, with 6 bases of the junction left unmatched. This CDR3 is CASSPGQGEQPQHF. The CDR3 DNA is TGTGCCAGCTCGCCCGGACAGGGGGAACAGCCCCAGCATTTT.

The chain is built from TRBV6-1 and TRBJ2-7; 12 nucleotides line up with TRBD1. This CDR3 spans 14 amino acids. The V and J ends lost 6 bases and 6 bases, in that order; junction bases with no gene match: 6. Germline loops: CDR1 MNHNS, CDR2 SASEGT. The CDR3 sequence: CASRTGTGGFEQYF. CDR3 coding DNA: TGTGCCAGCAGGACCGGGACAGGGGGCTTCGAGCAGTACTTC.

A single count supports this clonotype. CDR3: CAWSGSGGGNEQFF. The CDR3 nucleotides are TGTGCCTGGAGTGGTAGCGGGGGGGGCAATGAGCAGTTCTTC. The rearrangement links TRBV30 to TRBJ2-1, with TRBD2 matching 11 bases. Germline CDR1 GTSNPN, CDR2 SVGIG (reference sequence). The CDR3 has 14 residues. The V segment lost 1 base and the J segment 6 bases; nucleotides outside the gene matches: 2.

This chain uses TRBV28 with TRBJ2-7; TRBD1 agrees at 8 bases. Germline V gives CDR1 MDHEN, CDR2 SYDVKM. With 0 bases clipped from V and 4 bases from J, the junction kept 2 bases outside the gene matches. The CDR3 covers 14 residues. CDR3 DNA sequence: TGTGCCAGCAGTTTATGGGACAGGGTTTACGAGCAGTACTTC. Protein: CASSLWDRVYEQYF.

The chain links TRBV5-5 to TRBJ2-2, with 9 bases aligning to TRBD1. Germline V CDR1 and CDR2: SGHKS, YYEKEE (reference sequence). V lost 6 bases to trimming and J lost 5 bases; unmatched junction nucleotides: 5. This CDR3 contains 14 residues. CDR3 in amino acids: CASKGTGTTGELFF. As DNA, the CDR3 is TGTGCCAGCAAAGGGACAGGGACTACCGGGGAGCTGTTTTTT. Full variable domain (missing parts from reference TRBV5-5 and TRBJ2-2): DAGVTQSPTHLIKTRGQQVTLRCSPISGHKSVSWYQQVLGQGPQFIFQYYEKEERGRGNFPDRFSARQFPNYSSELNVNALLLGDSALYLCASKGTGTTGELFFGEGSRLTVL.

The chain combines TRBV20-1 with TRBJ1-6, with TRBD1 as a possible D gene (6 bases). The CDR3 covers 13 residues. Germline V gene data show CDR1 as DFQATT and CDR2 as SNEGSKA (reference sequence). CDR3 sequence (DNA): TGCAGCGCGAGGGGGGTTTATAATTCACCCCTCCACTTT. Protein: CSARGVYNSPLHF.

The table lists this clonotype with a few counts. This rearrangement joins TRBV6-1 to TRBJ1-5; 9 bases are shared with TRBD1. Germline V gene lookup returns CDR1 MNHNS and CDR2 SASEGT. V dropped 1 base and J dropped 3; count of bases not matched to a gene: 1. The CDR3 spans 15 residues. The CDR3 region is CASSEDRGLNQPQHF. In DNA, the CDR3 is TGTGCCAGCAGTGAAGACAGGGGGCTCAATCAGCCCCAGCATTTT.

CDR3 residues: CARNGRQGVHEQYF. Here the CDR3 DNA reads TGTGCCAGAAACGGAAGGCAGGGTGTCCACGAGCAGTACTTC. The V and J genes are TRBV6-8 and TRBJ2-7, with D possibly matching TRBD1 (5 bases). Trimming removed 9 bases from V and 5 bases from J, with 20 bases in between. The CDR3 is 14 amino acids. The germline CDR1 and CDR2 sequences are MNHGY and SAAAGT.

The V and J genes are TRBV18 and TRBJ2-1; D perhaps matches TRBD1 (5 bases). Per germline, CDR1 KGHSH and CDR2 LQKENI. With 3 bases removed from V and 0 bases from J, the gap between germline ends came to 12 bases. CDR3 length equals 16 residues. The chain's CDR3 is CASSPRWQGSYNEQFF. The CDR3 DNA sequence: TGTGCCAGCTCACCCCGATGGCAGGGCTCCTACAATGAGCAGTTCTTC.